This T cell receptor beta chain appears in the sequencing data of a study of T-cell memory formation after mild COVID-19. One entry per CDR3 protein, called by TCRdb with MiXCR from the 5' RACE reads. The data hold about 470,000 distinct CDR3 sequences, with roughly 25% observed a single time. This clonotype was counted a few times. What it binds is not known. The CDR3 runs 14 residues. Germline-derived CDR1 and CDR2 are SGHKS and YYEKEE (reference sequence). Deletions cut 4 bases from V and 8 bases from J, with 18 bases between. Overall study findings and caveats: Mostly located in CM and EM were contracting CD4+ clones, with contracting CD8+ clones located in EMRA.

Sequenced: PBMCs or a T cell subset sorted from them (not recorded which). The TCR comes from an adult woman who had mild COVID-19 (a few samples of this study predate the infection). Cell type and time point are not known. The genes are TRBV5-5 and TRBJ1-2, with D maybe TRBD1 (6 bases). CDR3 coding DNA: TGTGCCAGCAGCCACAACTTACAGGGACTCGGCTACACCTTC. This codes for CASSHNLQGLGYTF.